This T cell receptor beta chain was recovered during a study of blood T cell repertoires in COVID-19. V shed 4 bases and J 2 bases; nucleotides not matched to a gene: 5. Germline V CDR1 and CDR2: SGHRS, YFSETQ. The CDR3 is made up of 15 amino acids. The repertoire was sequenced with immunoSEQ multiplex PCR; TCRdb's copy has only in-frame clones and lacks some. The sample carries 200,000 to 250,000 clones, about 91% recorded once. Enrollees, about 18 to 95 years old, lived in 24 US areas. Participants' reported clinical history set cohort assignment. This sequence originates from a woman between 45 and 65 years old with acute COVID-19. The sample consisted of PBMCs or T cells enriched from blood (not recorded which). The chain combines TRBV5-1 with TRBJ2-3, with 9 bases that match TRBD1. The CDR3 nucleotides are TGCGCCAGCAGCGCAGGGACAGGGCCCACAGATACGCAGTATTTT. Protein product: CASSAGTGPTDTQYF.